These 26 T cell receptor beta chains came from one sample sequenced in a study of cytomegalovirus exposure and HLA in healthy donors. Both 60 Vbeta primers and 13 Jbeta primers went into the PCR. Produced via immunoSEQ multiplex PCR; TCRdb's table is partial and in-frame only. The sample consists of about 59,000 clones, roughly 80% of them appearing once. The material sequenced was PBMCs. The receptor set was obtained from a woman aged 40 to 50 in good health and CMV-seronegative.

The CDR3 DNA reads TGTGCCAGTAGTATTACGTACTTCGGTGGTGAGACCCAGTACTTC. Translation gives CASSITYFGGETQYF. The J gene is TRBJ2-5, the V gene TRBV19; no definite D call. Germline values: CDR1 LNHDA, CDR2 SQIVND (reference sequence). Trimming left V 3 bases short and J 5 bases short, with 16 bases between. This CDR3 region has 15 residues.

This clone was observed a single time. The V and J genes are TRBV4-3 and TRBJ2-2; a weak D match, TRBD2 (6 bases). CDR3 length: 18 amino acids. CDR1 and CDR2 (germline): LGHNA, YSLEER. Trimming cost V 0 bases and J 2 bases, with 16 bases left between them. CDR3 in DNA: TGCGCCAGCAGCCAAGATCGAAATGGACTAACCAACACCGGGGAGCTGTTTTTT. Translation gives CASSQDRNGLTNTGELFF.

CDR3 nucleotides: TGTGCCAGCAGTTACGGGACTAGCGGGAAACGAGAGACCCAGTACTTC. Its protein is CASSYGTSGKRETQYF. This chain links TRBV27 with TRBJ2-5, with 13 bases identical to TRBD2. V trimming: 4 bases; J trimming: 4 bases; junction bases outside the gene matches: 6. Germline CDR1 reads MNHEY; CDR2 reads SMNVEV (reference sequence). The CDR3 has 16 amino acids.

The chain combines TRBV5-8 with TRBJ2-7; D gene unclear. CDR1 SGHTS and CDR2 YDEGEE come from the germline V gene. V shed 4 bases and J shed 7 bases, with 9 bases lying between them. This CDR3 comprises 11 residues. The chain's CDR3 is CASSPLREQYF. The CDR3 DNA is TGTGCCAGCAGCCCATTACGGGAGCAGTACTTC.

V usage is TRBV11-2 and J usage is TRBJ1-3; D ambiguous. Germline-derived CDR1 and CDR2 are SGHAT and FQNNGV. The V end was cut by 1 base, the J end by 4 bases, with 5 bases between. The CDR3 extends over 13 amino acids. The CDR3 here is CASSLVMGNTIYF. CDR3 coding DNA: TGTGCCAGCAGCTTAGTAATGGGAAACACCATATATTTT.

The chain uses TRBV9 and TRBJ2-2; TRBD1 aligns across 7 bases. CDR1 SGDLS and CDR2 YYNGEE come from the germline V gene. The CDR3 length is 17 residues. V dropped 0 bases and J dropped 1; count of bases not matched to a gene: 6. CDR3 nucleotide sequence: TGTGCCAGCAGCGTAGGATCCGGGACAGTGAACACCGGGGAGCTGTTTTTT. Protein: CASSVGSGTVNTGELFF.

The V call is TRBV7-9, the J call TRBJ2-1; D gene uncertain. CDR3 size: 18 residues. V was shortened by 5 bases and J by 4 bases, with 24 bases between the two germline ends. Germline V gives CDR1 SEHNR, CDR2 FQNEAQ (reference sequence). This CDR3 reads CASSAPLILGREYNEQFF. CDR3 nucleotides: TGTGCCAGCAGCGCCCCCCTCATCCTAGGTCGTGAGTACAATGAGCAGTTCTTC.

This clone occurred once. V is TRBV7-2 and J is TRBJ2-2, with a tentative D call TRBD2 (7 bases). Trimming stripped 5 bases from V and 7 bases from J, with 23 bases between. From germline, CDR1 is SGHTA and CDR2 FQGNSA. The CDR3 is 17 amino acids. The CDR3 DNA sequence: TGTGCCAGCAGCCCCCGGGAGCTAGCGGAAGGGGGCGGGGAGCTGTTTTTT. It yields the protein CASSPRELAEGGGELFF.

This clone was picked up one time. This chain links TRBV11-3 with TRBJ2-3, with 8 bases lining up with TRBD2. Trimming cost V 5 bases and J 3 bases; bases outside gene matches: 10. Germline CDR1 reads SGHNT; CDR2 reads YENEEA. CDR3 length equals 16 residues. The CDR3 is CASSPASGGPTDTQYF. In DNA, the CDR3 is TGTGCCAGCAGCCCCGCCTCGGGAGGGCCGACAGATACGCAGTATTTT. Full variable domain (outside the CDR3, taken from reference TRBV11-3 and TRBJ2-3): EAGVVQSPRYKIIEKKQPVAFWCNPISGHNTLYWYLQNLGQGPELLIRYENEEAVDDSQLPKDRFSAERLKGVDSTLKIQPAELGDSAVYLCASSPASGGPTDTQYFGPGTRLTVL.

The chain is built from TRBV4-2 and TRBJ1-4, with D perhaps TRBD1 (6 bases). Germline V lookup: CDR1 LGHNA, CDR2 YNFKEQ. Between the trimmed V and J ends, which lost 0 bases and 4 bases, there was a span of 12 bases. The CDR3 sequence is 16 residues long. CDR3 loop: CASSQDGGASNEKLFF. CDR3 coding DNA: TGTGCCAGCAGCCAAGATGGGGGGGCGAGTAATGAAAAACTGTTTTTT.

This rearrangement joins TRBV6-6 to TRBJ2-1; 14 nucleotides align to TRBD2. CDR3 length: 16 residues. Germline CDR1 is MNHNY and CDR2 is SVGAGI (reference sequence). J lost 7 bases, V lost 4 bases, and 6 bases had no gene match. The CDR3 bases are TGTGCCAGCAGTTCCGGACTAGCGGGAGGCAAGAATGAGCAGTTCTTC. It is translated as CASSSGLAGGKNEQFF.

J is TRBJ1-5 and V is TRBV7-3; 7 bases map to TRBD1. V lost 3 bases to trimming and J lost 5 bases; unmatched junction nucleotides: 4. Germline V gene data show CDR1 as SGHTA and CDR2 as FQGTGA. The CDR3 extends over 14 amino acids. This CDR3 is CASSLRGGDQPQHF. CDR3 DNA: TGTGCCAGCAGCTTGAGAGGGGGCGATCAGCCCCAGCATTTT.

The rearrangement joins TRBV4-1 to TRBJ2-7; 8 nucleotides match TRBD1. Germline V gene lookup returns CDR1 MGHRA and CDR2 YSYEKL. V dropped 4 bases and J dropped 2; count of bases not matched to a gene: 7. The CDR3 extends over 15 amino acids. Here the CDR3 reads CASSPRGTGTYEQYF. The CDR3 DNA reads as TGCGCCAGCAGCCCTCGTGGGACAGGTACCTACGAGCAGTACTTC.

This chain connects TRBV4-3 to TRBJ2-1; TRBD2 matches at 9 bases. The CDR3 covers 18 residues. The germline gives CDR1 LGHNA, CDR2 YSLEER. Germline trimming cut 1 base from V and 1 base from J; bases unmatched to any gene: 8. The CDR3 is CASSQVGSGSASYNEQFF. The CDR3 DNA is TGCGCCAGCAGCCAAGTAGGTAGCGGGAGTGCATCCTACAATGAGCAGTTCTTC.

This clone was seen just once. Written as DNA, the CDR3 is TGTGCCAGCAGGAACCCCAGCGGGAGCTACGAGCAGTACTTC. It codes for CASRNPSGSYEQYF. V is TRBV6-5 and J is TRBJ2-7, with 8 bases lining up with TRBD2. Trimming removed 6 bases from V and 3 bases from J; junction bases left unmatched: 7. The CDR3 covers 14 residues. The germline gives CDR1 MNHEY, CDR2 SVGAGI.

The chain uses TRBV6-1 and TRBJ1-5; 7 bases agree with TRBD1. CDR1 is MNHNS and CDR2 is SASEGT in the germline V gene. V was pared by 6 bases and J by 5 bases, with 7 bases of the junction left unmatched. The CDR3 totals 14 residues. The CDR3 spells CASSPDRAYQPQHF. The CDR3 DNA reads as TGTGCCAGCAGCCCCGACAGGGCATATCAGCCCCAGCATTTT.

This chain links TRBV27 with TRBJ2-1; TRBD2 matches 12 bases. Germline assignment: CDR1 MNHEY and CDR2 SMNVEV (reference sequence). The CDR3 sequence is 23 residues long. The V segment lost 2 bases and the J segment 6 bases; nucleotides outside the gene matches: 26. The CDR3 nucleotides read TGTGCCAGCAGTTTACGGGCGCCAGGACTGCTAGCGGGAGGGGGTGGGTTAGTCAATGAGCAGTTCTTC. The encoded protein is CASSLRAPGLLAGGGGLVNEQFF.

This clone was detected a few times. The gene calls are TRBV29-1 and TRBJ1-5, with 8 bases lining up with TRBD1. Germline V gene sequence: CDR1 SQVTM, CDR2 ANQGSEA. V lost 6 bases and J lost 6; bases outside the gene matches: 7. CDR3 length equals 13 residues. CDR3 residues: CSVGQGLTQPQHF. The CDR3 region has the DNA TGCAGCGTAGGACAGGGTCTTACTCAGCCCCAGCATTTT.

This clone appeared a single time. The genes are TRBV29-1 and TRBJ2-5; TRBD1 matches 9 bases. The germline CDR1 and CDR2 sequences are SQVTM and ANQGSEA. Trimming removed 6 bases from V and 4 bases from J; junction bases left unmatched: 6. This CDR3 contains 13 residues. DNA for the CDR3: TGCAGCGTGCCGGGACAGGGAGCAGAGACCCAGTACTTC. As protein: CSVPGQGAETQYF.

The chain joins TRBV10-1 to TRBJ2-3; no reliable D call. Germline assignment: CDR1 WNHNN and CDR2 SYGVQD (reference sequence). The CDR3 loop spans 14 amino acids. Deletions cut 4 bases from V and 5 bases from J, with 13 bases between. The CDR3 coding sequence is TGCGCCAGCAGTGTAAGCGATCCGAGAGATACGCAGTATTTT. Protein sequence: CASSVSDPRDTQYF.

This clone was observed a handful of times. The genes are TRBV28 and TRBJ2-7; D might be TRBD2 (6 bases). The CDR3 contains 14 residues. V was pared by 3 bases and J by 3 bases, with 12 bases between. Per the germline V gene, CDR1 is MDHEN and CDR2 is SYDVKM. CDR3 residues: CASSLEGLSYEQYF. DNA for the CDR3: TGTGCCAGCAGTTTGGAGGGGCTGAGCTACGAGCAGTACTTC.

CDR3: CASSLAEGGKLFF. CDR3 bases: TGTGCCAGCAGCTTAGCGGAGGGAGGAAAACTGTTTTTT. V and J are TRBV7-9 and TRBJ1-4; no reliable D call. Germline V lookup: CDR1 SEHNR, CDR2 FQNEAQ (reference sequence). This CDR3 contains 13 residues. Trimming left V 0 bases short and J 10 bases short, with 9 bases between.

The chain combines TRBV7-9 with TRBJ1-2, with TRBD1 matching 12 bases. The CDR3 extends over 17 amino acids. The junction had 10 bases not matched to a gene; V was cut back by 5 bases and J by 3 bases. Germline values: CDR1 SEHNR, CDR2 FQNEAQ (reference sequence). The CDR3 loop reads CASSPGDRGRGDYGYTF. CDR3 bases: TGTGCCAGCAGCCCCGGGGACAGGGGGCGCGGTGACTATGGCTACACCTTC.

This clone was recorded only once. The chain joins TRBV5-6 to TRBJ2-2; D is uncertain. The CDR3 length is 13 residues. Germline V gene lookup returns CDR1 SGHDT and CDR2 YYEEEE. Trimming cost V 5 bases and J 1 base, with 6 bases left between them. CDR3 residues: CASSPWNTGELFF. CDR3 sequence (DNA): TGTGCCAGCAGTCCTTGGAACACCGGGGAGCTGTTTTTT.

The rearrangement links TRBV29-1 to TRBJ1-2, with 9 bases lining up with TRBD1. V dropped 3 bases and J dropped 7; count of bases not matched to a gene: 9. This CDR3 has 14 residues. Germline V gives CDR1 SQVTM, CDR2 ANQGSEA. The CDR3 region is CSVEDTGGAGGYTF. The CDR3, as DNA: TGCAGCGTTGAGGACACAGGGGGCGCGGGTGGCTACACCTTC. Full variable domain (rest looked up from reference TRBV29-1 and TRBJ1-2): SAVISQKPSRDICQRGTSLTIQCQVDSQVTMMFWYRQQPGQSLTLIATANQGSEATYESGFVIDKFPISRPNLTFSTLTVSNMSPEDSSIYLCSVEDTGGAGGYTFGSGTRLTVV.

V is TRBV4-2 and J is TRBJ2-3; 14 nucleotides line up with TRBD2. The junction had 8 bases not matched to a gene; V was cut back by 4 bases and J by 5 bases. Germline CDR1 LGHNA, CDR2 YNFKEQ. CDR3 length: 17 amino acids. CDR3 amino acids: CASSPPGTSGRIDTQYF. For the CDR3, the DNA is TGTGCCAGCAGCCCACCAGGGACTAGCGGGAGAATAGATACGCAGTATTTT.